The 20 T cell receptor beta chains given below trace back to one sample, sequenced in a study of T cells in Graves' hyperthyroidism and ophthalmopathy. Regions amplified from RNA transcripts were the TCR beta CDR3 regions. The TCR CDR3 was amplified in a first-round RT-PCR using the HTBI primer set. TCRdb re-derived calls from the multiplex PCR reads in MiXCR, one entry per CDR3 protein. Of approximately 690,000 distinct CDR3 sequences in the sample, less than 25% were seen once. The sample taken for sequencing was blood. The receptors were gathered from a man under 40 with Graves' ophthalmopathy.

The rearrangement joins TRBV10-2 to TRBJ1-1, with a tentative D call TRBD1 (6 bases). Germline V gene lookup returns CDR1 WSHSY and CDR2 SAAADI. CDR3 length equals 14 residues. V was clipped by 8 bases and J by 2 bases, with 15 bases between them. In nucleotides, the CDR3 is TGCGCCAGCGAATCAGGGGACTCAAACACTGAAGCTTTCTTT. Translated, it gives CASESGDSNTEAFF.

This clonotype was seen at least ten times. V usage is TRBV3-1 and J usage is TRBJ1-5; D not certain. This CDR3 has 13 amino acids. With 2 bases removed from V and 2 bases from J, the gap between germline ends came to 4 bases. Germline V gene sequence: CDR1 LGHDT, CDR2 YNNKEL (reference sequence). The CDR3 sequence: CASSQPGNQPQHF. The CDR3 nucleotides are TGTGCCAGCAGCCAACCAGGCAATCAGCCCCAGCATTTT.

There are a few counts of this clonotype. The chain links TRBV6-1 to TRBJ2-1; 8 positions match TRBD2. Trimming removed 2 bases from V and 3 bases from J; junction bases left unmatched: 6. The length of the CDR3 is 16 residues. Germline values: CDR1 MNHNS, CDR2 SASEGT. The CDR3 DNA is TGTGCCAGCAGTGAAAAGCGGGAGACTTTCTACAATGAGCAGTTCTTC. Its protein is CASSEKRETFYNEQFF.

This chain links TRBV7-2 with TRBJ1-6, with a possible D match to TRBD1 (6 bases). From germline, CDR1 is SGHTA and CDR2 FQGNSA. V lost 5 bases, J lost 10 bases, and 12 bases lay in between. This CDR3 has 13 residues. In DNA, the CDR3 is TGTGCCAGCAGCACACAGGGAGAATCACCCCTCCACTTT. This codes for CASSTQGESPLHF.

This clonotype was counted many times. The rearrangement joins TRBV3-1 to TRBJ1-1; D possibly corresponds to TRBD1 (5 bases). The V end lost 6 bases, the J end lost 6 bases, and 11 bases lay between the germline ends. The V gene's germline CDR1 is LGHDT and CDR2 YNNKEL (reference sequence). The CDR3 loop spans 12 amino acids. CDR3 bases: TGTGCCAGCAGGGCGGGGGTCGCTGAAGCTTTCTTT. Translating it yields CASRAGVAEAFF.

This clonotype appeared a few times. The gene calls are TRBV7-9 and TRBJ1-2, with D unclear. Trimming stripped 5 bases from V and 8 bases from J, with 6 bases between. Germline CDR1 is SEHNR and CDR2 is FQNEAQ (reference sequence). This CDR3 is built from 10 residues. Here the CDR3 reads CASSGLGYTF. DNA of the CDR3: TGTGCCAGCAGCGGACTCGGCTACACCTTC.

For this clonotype: This clone may be a read error of a much larger clone one base away. V and J are TRBV2 and TRBJ2-1; 11 nucleotides align to TRBD2. The J segment lost 4 bases and the V segment lost 8 bases, leaving 7 bases of the junction unmatched. CDR1 is SNHLY, CDR2 FYNNEI, per germline. The CDR3 is 15 residues long. The chain's CDR3 is CASGGTSGAYNEQFF. The DNA for the CDR3 is TGTGCCAGCGGGGGGACTAGCGGAGCATACAATGAGCAGTTCTTC.

This clonotype was observed at least ten times. This chain connects TRBV5-1 to TRBJ2-3, with D perhaps assigned TRBD1 or TRBD2 (6 bases each). Trimming removed 3 bases from V and 1 base from J, with 15 bases in between. In germline, CDR1 is SGHRS, CDR2 YFSETQ. The CDR3 is 16 amino acids. Here the CDR3 DNA reads TGCGCCAGCAGCTCCCGGGAAGGGGGGCGCACAGATACGCAGTATTTT. It translates to CASSSREGGRTDTQYF. Variable domain in full (rest from reference TRBV5-1 and TRBJ2-3): KAGVTQTPRYLIKTRGQQVTLSCSPISGHRSVSWYQQTPGQGLQFLFEYFSETQRNKGNFPGRFSGRQFSNSRSEMNVSTLELGDSALYLCASSSREGGRTDTQYFGPGTRLTVL.

The rearrangement joins TRBV28 to TRBJ1-5; D ambiguous. V dropped 4 bases and J dropped 2 bases, with 12 bases sitting between them. This CDR3 has 15 residues. CDR1 and CDR2 from the germline V gene are MDHEN and SYDVKM. CDR3 sequence reads: CASSSTGWGNQPQHF. In nucleotides, the CDR3 is TGTGCCAGCAGTTCCACCGGCTGGGGCAATCAGCCCCAGCATTTT. The full variable domain, in which reference TRBV28 and TRBJ1-5 provide the parts outside the CDR3, is DVKVTQSSRYLVKRTGEKVFLECVQDMDHENMFWYRQDPGLGLRLIYFSYDVKMKEKGDIPEGYSVSREKKERFSLILESASTNQTSMYLCASSSTGWGNQPQHFGDGTRLSIL.

The CDR3 sequence: CASSSDDPHTQYF. For the CDR3, the DNA is TGTGCCAGCAGCTCCGATGACCCCCATACGCAGTATTTT. V usage is TRBV11-2 and J usage is TRBJ2-3; D ambiguous. Trimming stripped 4 bases from V and 7 bases from J, with 12 bases between. CDR3 length: 13 residues. Germline V CDR1 and CDR2: SGHAT, FQNNGV.

This clonotype was observed a handful of times. This chain joins TRBV9 and TRBJ1-2; 7 nucleotides match TRBD1. CDR1 and CDR2 from the germline V gene are SGDLS and YYNGEE. The CDR3 has 14 amino acids. Losses at the gene ends were 4 bases for V and 4 bases for J; bases not matched to a gene: 7. CDR3 sequence (DNA): TGTGCCAGCAGCCCGAGGGACAGTTTCTATGGCTACACCTTC. Its translation is CASSPRDSFYGYTF. Filled out from reference TRBV9 and TRBJ1-2, the complete variable domain reads DSGVTQTPKHLITATGQRVTLRCSPRSGDLSVYWYQQSLDQGLQFLIQYYNGEERAKGNILERFSAQQFPDLHSELNLSSLELGDSALYFCASSPRDSFYGYTFGSGTRLTVV.

This clonotype turned up a few times. The chain carries TRBV20-1 and TRBJ1-3; D unresolved. This CDR3 region has 14 residues. V shed 0 bases and J shed 0 bases, with 6 bases lying between them. CDR1 and CDR2 (germline): DFQATT, SNEGSKA (reference sequence). CDR3 sequence reads: CSARDVSSGNTIYF. In nucleotides, the CDR3 is TGCAGTGCTAGAGATGTTTCCTCTGGAAACACCATATATTTT.

In its sample, this clonotype was seen a few times. The chain employs TRBV4-2 and TRBJ1-2; perhaps TRBD1 as D (5 bases). Germline V gene lookup returns CDR1 LGHNA and CDR2 YNFKEQ. The CDR3 has 12 amino acids. V was trimmed by 4 bases and J by 9 bases, leaving 12 bases between them. The chain's CDR3 is CASSLREGSYTF. In nucleotides, the CDR3 is TGTGCCAGCAGCCTCAGGGAGGGGAGCTACACCTTC.

The V gene is TRBV7-8, the J gene TRBJ1-3; D uncertain. Germline CDR1 SGHVS, CDR2 FQNEAQ. The CDR3 covers 15 residues. The V end lost 5 bases, the J end lost 0 bases, and 11 bases lay between the germline ends. CDR3 protein: CASSPNRFSGNTIYF. The CDR3 coding sequence is TGTGCCAGCAGCCCGAACAGATTCTCTGGAAACACCATATATTTT.

This clonotype was observed many times. The chain combines TRBV7-2 with TRBJ1-1; 9 bases fit TRBD1. Per the germline V gene, CDR1 is SGHTA and CDR2 is FQGNSA. The CDR3 runs 14 residues. The V and J ends lost 4 bases and 11 bases, in that order; junction bases with no gene match: 11. The DNA for the CDR3 is TGTGCCAGCAGCTCAGCGACAGGGGGGCTGGCGGCTTTCTTT. This sequence encodes CASSSATGGLAAFF. Variable domain in full (rest from reference TRBV7-2 and TRBJ1-1): GAGVSQSPSNKVTEKGKDVELRCDPISGHTALYWYRQSLGQGLEFLIYFQGNSAPDKSGLPSDRFSAERTGGSVSTLTIQRTQQEDSAVYLCASSSATGGLAAFFGQGTRLTVV.

This clonotype has more than one count but fewer than ten. The chain uses TRBV29-1 and TRBJ2-5; TRBD2 might be the D (5 bases). V lost 4 bases, J lost 3 bases, and 6 bases lay in between. The CDR3 is 11 amino acids. CDR1 SQVTM and CDR2 ANQGSEA come from the germline V gene. CDR3 sequence (DNA): TGCAGCGTTGCGAGGGAAGAGACCCAGTACTTC. This sequence encodes CSVAREETQYF.

This clonotype was recorded at least ten times. This chain joins TRBV5-1 and TRBJ2-3, with 12 nucleotides matching TRBD1. J was trimmed by 4 bases and V by 4 bases; bases with no gene match: 10. Germline CDR1 is SGHRS and CDR2 is YFSETQ. The CDR3 spans 17 residues. DNA for the CDR3: TGCGCCAGCAGCCCCGGGACAGGGGGCGCAAACGCAGATACGCAGTATTTT. As protein: CASSPGTGGANADTQYF. The full variable domain, in which reference TRBV5-1 and TRBJ2-3 provide the parts outside the CDR3, is KAGVTQTPRYLIKTRGQQVTLSCSPISGHRSVSWYQQTPGQGLQFLFEYFSETQRNKGNFPGRFSGRQFSNSRSEMNVSTLELGDSALYLCASSPGTGGANADTQYFGPGTRLTVL.

This clonotype was recorded only once. CDR3: CASRIGGIDGYTF. CDR3 nucleotides: TGTGCCAGCAGGATTGGGGGGATTGATGGCTACACCTTC. The rearrangement uses TRBV6-1 and TRBJ1-2; a weak D match, TRBD1 (5 bases). The CDR3 has 13 residues. The V gene lost 6 bases and the J gene lost 6 bases, with 14 bases spanning the gap. Germline V CDR1 and CDR2: MNHNS, SASEGT.

This sequence joins TRBV20-1 and TRBJ2-1, with 7 bases fitting TRBD2. Germline CDR1 reads DFQATT; CDR2 reads SNEGSKA (reference sequence). The CDR3 loop spans 13 amino acids. Trimming removed 2 bases from V and 7 bases from J; junction bases left unmatched: 5. The CDR3 DNA sequence: TGCAGTGCTAGACTGAGCGGGACTAATGAGCAGTTCTTC. Amino acids: CSARLSGTNEQFF.

The rearrangement links TRBV12-3 or TRBV12-4 to TRBJ2-7, with D tentatively TRBD2 (5 bases). The V and J ends lost 2 bases and 3 bases respectively, with 14 bases between them. The CDR3 consists of 15 residues. The CDR3 reads CASSLLWAGGYEQYF. The CDR3 DNA sequence: TGTGCCAGCAGTTTATTGTGGGCGGGTGGCTACGAGCAGTACTTC.